The source of this T cell receptor beta chain is a study of blood T cell repertoires in COVID-19. Study background: Samples representing acute and convalescent COVID-19 were sourced from the United States, Italy and Spain. From T cells, B-cell-depleted T cells, or PBMCs came the material, which was cDNA or gDNA.

The CDR3 sequence is 13 residues long. V was shortened by 3 bases and J by 5 bases, with 11 bases between the two germline ends. Germline CDR1 KGHSH, CDR2 LQKENI. As processed by the authors: How many nucleated cells were present was estimated from reference gene primer amplification. Method: immunoSEQ multiplex PCR; TCRdb's copy keeps in-frame clones and lacks some. That table is the source of V, J and clone size, and D and trimming were worked out from the DNA. There are 270,000 or so clones in the sample; around 82% occur only once, and about 9.1% lies in the top ten. The rearrangement links TRBV18 to TRBJ2-7; no clear D. This receptor was taken from a human donor in a cohort sampled during active COVID-19. Sequencing was performed on peripheral blood. CDR3 DNA: TGTGCCAGCTCACCCCCAGATTTTAACGAGCAGTACTTC. As protein: CASSPPDFNEQYF.